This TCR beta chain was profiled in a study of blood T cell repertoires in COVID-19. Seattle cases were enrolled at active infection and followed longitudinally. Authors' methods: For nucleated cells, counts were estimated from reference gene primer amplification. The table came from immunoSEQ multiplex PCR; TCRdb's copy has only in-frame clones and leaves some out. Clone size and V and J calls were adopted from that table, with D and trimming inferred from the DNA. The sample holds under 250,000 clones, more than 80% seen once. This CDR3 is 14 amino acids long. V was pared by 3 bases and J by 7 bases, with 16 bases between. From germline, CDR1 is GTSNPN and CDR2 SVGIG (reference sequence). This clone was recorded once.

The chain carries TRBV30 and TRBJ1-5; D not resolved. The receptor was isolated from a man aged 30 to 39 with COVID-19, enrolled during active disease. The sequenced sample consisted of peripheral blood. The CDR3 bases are TGTGCCTGGAGCGGACCCGGGGTACGGCAGCCCCAGCATTTT. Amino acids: CAWSGPGVRQPQHF.